This entry concerns a single TCR beta chain. Its binding antigen is unknown. No base quality values were provided; no much bigger clone lies one nucleotide off. The CDR3 regions of human TCRbeta chains were analyzed by immunosequencing. Under the source paper's analysis protocol: Repertoire TCRs were checked for matches against a reference library of SARS-CoV-2-specific TCRs that had been generated using the MIRA antigen-specificity platform. Breadth was defined as the fraction of unique TCRs that were SARS-CoV-2-associated. Depth was defined as the fraction of total T cells that were SARS-CoV-2-associated. Using the MIRA data, each spike-specific TCR was mapped to the spike region that the TCR reacts to and placed in a CD4 or CD8 class. Log10-transformed breadth and depth values were compared by one-way ANOVA with Sidak's multiple comparisons tests. Held by TCRdb, this immuneACCESS table contains in-frame sequences only and omits some clones. Under half of the omission traces to an unresolved V gene where checked; the cause of the rest is unknown. V and J calls plus clone size are reproduced from that table; the DNA served to infer D and trimming. The sample records more than 65,000 clones, 70% to 90% of which are singletons. Approximately 23% of the sample is in the top ten clones.

Inclusive of the bounding cysteine and phenylalanine, the CDR3 is 14 residues long. Left in the record is the CDR3 DNA by itself, 42 bases read in frame from the first base. The data stem from a study of T cell responses to AZD1222 COVID-19 vaccine (dated by TCRdb to about 2021). With respect to the entire study: A total of 240 or so trial participants underwent TCR sequencing, of whom 207 had received two doses of AZD1222 and 26 had received two doses of the MenACWY control vaccine. Trial participants were enrolled by age into subgroups of 18-55, 56-69 and 70-plus years, and around 140, 26 and 57 TCR-sequenced participants, respectively, were included in these subgroups. Broad study findings and their caveats: Conclusions about previously exposed vaccinees were limited because only 5 or 6 AZD1222 recipients were SARS-CoV-2 seropositive at baseline. Participants were mostly white British, with more females than males. The authors suggested clonal diversity may have been underestimated. After two AZD1222 doses, spike-specific TCR breadth and depth were significantly higher than at day 0 and than in MenACWY recipients. No day 14 peak-response samples were available, so repertoires were characterized only after the peak T cell response. CD4 TCRs associated with the vaccine covered the entire spike protein, and the dominant responses were in regions 160-218 and 743-854. In the small 56-69-year group, the increase in depth fell short of significance, most likely because of low power. Reportedly, close to half of the unique spike-specific TCRs recognized epitopes lying outside the regions that are mutated in the B.1.351 and B.1.1.7 variants.

Sample time point, as interpreted from the label and publication: about 28 days (+/-7) after the second vaccine dose. AZD1222 recipients given second doses at about 4 weeks or at about 12 weeks were pooled, since spike-specific TCR depth and breadth were not found to differ between the two schedules. Samples from vaccinated people were obtained from the UK trials COV001 and COV002, which included a single-blind randomized controlled phase 2/3 trial of AZD1222 (ChAdOx1 nCoV-19) in healthy adults. For TCRbeta chain sequencing, PBMC samples from trial participants were taken at day 0 and at day 28 after the second dose.

The chain was built from TRBV12-1 and TRBJ1-2; the listed D gene, TRBD1, was not tested against the DNA. TRBV12-1 is described as a pseudogene. This sequence was found in an adult who received the AZD1222 COVID-19 vaccine. The sample here was peripheral blood, taken 28 days after the second AZD1222 dose. The CDR3 sequence is CASSRDRDYYGYTF. The DNA sequence follows: TGTGCCAGCAGCCGTGACAGGGACTACTATGGCTACACCTTC.